The 5 T cell receptor beta chains below come from one sample, sequenced in a study of graft-versus-host responses after intestinal transplantation. No antigen has been assigned to these receptors. Profiling relied on immunoSEQ multiplex PCR, and the TCRdb table lists in-frame clones only, not all of them. The data show roughly 97,000 clones, around 92% seen once. The starting material was unstimulated CD4+ T cells sorted from spleen or lymph node cells, obtained before transplant. Source of these receptors: a human donor who was the organ donor for an intestinal transplant.

The chain joins TRBV2 to TRBJ2-1; no clear D gene. Trimming pared 3 bases from V and 4 bases from J, leaving 10 bases between. This CDR3 region has 14 residues. Germline assignment: CDR1 SNHLY and CDR2 FYNNEI. The CDR3 sequence: CASSDRRVYNEQFF. The DNA of the CDR3 is TGTGCCAGCAGTGACAGGCGCGTATACAATGAGCAGTTCTTC.

The V gene is TRBV19, the J gene TRBJ1-5; TRBD1 might be the D (6 bases). Trimming removed 4 bases at V and 7 bases at J, with 11 bases between. The CDR3 length is 13 residues. Germline V gene data show CDR1 as LNHDA and CDR2 as SQIVND (reference sequence). CDR3 nucleotides: TGTGCCAGTAGTAAGGACAGAGGGCAGCCCCAGCATTTT. Protein sequence: CASSKDRGQPQHF.

This chain uses TRBV28 with TRBJ2-7; a possible D gene is TRBD1 (5 bases). CDR3 length equals 15 residues. The germline CDR1 and CDR2 sequences are MDHEN and SYDVKM. V lost 6 bases to trimming and J lost 4 bases, with 19 bases between them. The CDR3 sequence: CASSPHRFESYEQYF. The CDR3 DNA is TGTGCCAGCAGCCCTCACAGGTTTGAGTCGTACGAGCAGTACTTC.

The V and J genes are TRBV6-5 and TRBJ2-5, with 8 bases that match TRBD1. Looked up from germline, CDR1 is MNHEY and CDR2 is SVGAGI. V was clipped by 11 bases and J by 4 bases; unmatched bases: 9. The length of the CDR3 is 13 residues. This CDR3 reads CAGGKDRGETQYF. The CDR3 coding sequence is TGTGCCGGGGGGAAAGACAGGGGAGAGACCCAGTACTTC.

The rearrangement links TRBV18 to TRBJ2-6, with 9 nucleotides matching TRBD1. V dropped 3 bases and J dropped 2; count of bases not matched to a gene: 8. This CDR3 has 18 residues. Germline V lookup: CDR1 KGHSH, CDR2 LQKENI. The CDR3 here is CASSPLRDRVPGANVLTF. CDR3 DNA: TGTGCCAGCTCACCGCTCCGGGACAGGGTACCTGGGGCCAACGTCCTGACTTTC.